A selection of T cell receptor beta chains follows, all from one sample in a study of cytomegalovirus exposure and HLA in healthy donors. TCRdb's table, derived via immunoSEQ multiplex PCR, lists solely in-frame clones and lacks some. The sample lists 220,000 or so clones, around 75% seen once, with approximately 1.9% in the top ten. Sequencing used PBMCs. Source of these receptors: a young woman in good health and CMV-seronegative. Each CDR3 is given with its conserved first and last residue. The order of the fields is clone size, V gene, CDR3 protein. Not every row has a clone size; where given, it reads once, few, many or a size class.

. TRBV5-4 CASSANRGGNTEAFF
. TRBV6-5 CASSYSLRGYYTF
. TRBV18 CASSPGEGVHEQYF
. TRBV5-1 CASSFQGQITEAFF
few TRBV19 CASSLRRGVSSYNEQFF
. TRBV9 CASSVGGLALEQFF
. TRBV5-1 CASSRGGDRASSGNTIYF
. TRBV6-1 CASSGDRDTEAFF
. TRBV6-5 CASSVADSSYGYTF
many TRBV11-2 CASSLGQTYEQYF
. TRBV6-1 CASRNPRGASYEQYF
. TRBV6-5 CASSPDRANTGELFF
. TRBV11-3 CASSLGGVLTDTQYF
. TRBV6-5 CASSRRGRGDTEAFF
. TRBV2 CASSGTSGGTGELFF
. TRBV7-8 CASSLEVSGNPPYYEQYF
. TRBV7-8 CASSLAISYEQYF
few TRBV7-9 CASRPRDREQDSTDTQYF
. TRBV6-5 CASRLGQGIYGYTF
. TRBV11-1 CASSEGNTEAFF
. TRBV5-1 CASSVGEINQPQHF
few TRBV2 CASSIDVGVPEAFF
. TRBV6-5 CASSYEERSNTEAFF
few TRBV27 CASSSGGDYEQYF
. TRBV6-5 CASSRGENQPQHF
. TRBV11-3 CASSLAQVLDRRSSYEQYF
. TRBV6-5 CASYRGEQYF
. TRBV5-1 CASSLALAGEGGTQYF
. TRBV7-2 CASSRSTTNYGYTF
. TRBV30 CAWGGRVGEKLFF
. TRBV6-5 CASTPDRQSSYEQYF
. TRBV5-1 CASSRDSTYGYTF
. TRBV27 CASWGRGPGNTEAFF
. TRBV6-6 CATYNRAGTQYF
. TRBV5-1 CASSLGLAGGVEQFF